A selection of T cell receptor beta chains follows, all from one sample in a study of Ad26.COV2.S vaccination and SARS-CoV-2 variants. TCRdb keeps only in-frame clones here, not all; method: immunoSEQ multiplex PCR. The profile shows 300,000 to 350,000 clones, around 89% of them singletons. The sample here was peripheral blood, taken in a trial of Ad26.COV2.S vaccine versus placebo. All receptors come from a person aged 18-65 years who received the Ad26.COV2.S COVID-19 vaccine or a placebo. Each CDR3 is given with its conserved first and last residue.

CDR3aa: CASTPVSAGRGSGTQYF; v_gene: TRBV27; j_gene: TRBJ2-5
CDR3aa: CASSIAPDITPLHF; v_gene: TRBV19; j_gene: TRBJ1-6
CDR3aa: CASSLVSAGSGTGELFF; v_gene: TRBV7-8; j_gene: TRBJ2-2
CDR3aa: CSVWTGGGEQYF; v_gene: TRBV29-1; j_gene: TRBJ2-7
CDR3aa: CASSLVTREGIDVDEKLFF; v_gene: TRBV5-1; j_gene: TRBJ1-4
CDR3aa: CASKGKGTALNVDSSYEQYF; v_gene: TRBV10-1; j_gene: TRBJ2-7
CDR3aa: CASSYINPGRESSYNSPLHF; v_gene: TRBV6-6; j_gene: TRBJ1-6
CDR3aa: CAWSTGQYNEQFF; v_gene: TRBV30; j_gene: TRBJ2-1
CDR3aa: CASSNYNEQFF; v_gene: TRBV18; j_gene: TRBJ2-1
CDR3aa: CASSLAGESYEQYF; v_gene: TRBV5-1; j_gene: TRBJ2-7
CDR3aa: CASSLGQGTYEQYF; v_gene: TRBV7-6; j_gene: TRBJ2-7
CDR3aa: CASSLRGGTNYGYTF; v_gene: TRBV5-6; j_gene: TRBJ1-2
CDR3aa: CASTDRTGNYGYTF; v_gene: TRBV18; j_gene: TRBJ1-2
CDR3aa: CASSFGLQSTDTQYF; v_gene: TRBV27; j_gene: TRBJ2-3
CDR3aa: CASSKPSTEAFF; v_gene: TRBV7-2; j_gene: TRBJ1-1
CDR3aa: CATSRDRGRTHYGYTF; v_gene: TRBV15; j_gene: TRBJ1-2
CDR3aa: CASTTDGNNEQFF; v_gene: TRBV2; j_gene: TRBJ2-1
CDR3aa: CASRRTGPYYGYTF; v_gene: TRBV6-5; j_gene: TRBJ1-2
CDR3aa: CASSPYPQIQDRNTEAFF; v_gene: TRBV28; j_gene: TRBJ1-1
CDR3aa: CATSDRFGYTF; v_gene: TRBV24-1; j_gene: TRBJ1-2
CDR3aa: CASSQEGHFSYEQYF; v_gene: TRBV4-1; j_gene: TRBJ2-7
CDR3aa: CASRRSMNTEAFF; v_gene: TRBV27; j_gene: TRBJ1-1
CDR3aa: CASSSTDRDMNTEAFF; v_gene: TRBV5-1; j_gene: TRBJ1-1
CDR3aa: CSASSTEYPSRGYTF; v_gene: TRBV20-1; j_gene: TRBJ1-2
CDR3aa: CASGTGGKTF; v_gene: TRBV19; j_gene: TRBJ1-2
CDR3aa: CASSEAGAGGTEAFF; v_gene: TRBV7-2; j_gene: TRBJ1-1
CDR3aa: CATSETGAQGNIQYF; v_gene: TRBV25-1; j_gene: TRBJ2-4
CDR3aa: CASSLAGPTEAFF; v_gene: TRBV12-3/TRBV12-4; j_gene: TRBJ1-1
CDR3aa: CASSSTGTGNYGYTF; v_gene: TRBV5-4; j_gene: TRBJ1-2
CDR3aa: CASSDLAGDNYEQYF; v_gene: TRBV6-2/TRBV6-3; j_gene: TRBJ2-7
CDR3aa: CASRATRQDYEQYF; v_gene: TRBV6-5; j_gene: TRBJ2-7
CDR3aa: CASRYRWDAQYF; v_gene: TRBV12-3/TRBV12-4; j_gene: TRBJ2-3
CDR3aa: CASSEGRLTEKLFF; v_gene: TRBV6-1; j_gene: TRBJ1-4
CDR3aa: CASKGAGTNQPQHF; v_gene: TRBV2; j_gene: TRBJ1-5
CDR3aa: CASTRTEQETQYF; v_gene: TRBV11-2; j_gene: TRBJ2-5
CDR3aa: CASPGRGGKRYEQYF; v_gene: TRBV21-1; j_gene: TRBJ2-7
CDR3aa: CASSQDLRGETQYF; v_gene: TRBV4-1; j_gene: TRBJ2-5
CDR3aa: CASRSATGQGLNEQYF; v_gene: TRBV28; j_gene: TRBJ2-7
CDR3aa: CASSDTQGHQPQHF; v_gene: TRBV2; j_gene: TRBJ1-5
CDR3aa: CASSERGGGAVSYNEQFF; v_gene: TRBV2; j_gene: TRBJ2-1
CDR3aa: CASSGAGRVSFDEQFF; v_gene: TRBV2; j_gene: TRBJ2-1
CDR3aa: CAISSSTDTQYF; v_gene: TRBV10-3; j_gene: TRBJ2-3
CDR3aa: CASSANTNTGELFF; v_gene: TRBV9; j_gene: TRBJ2-2
CDR3aa: CASSQARADEQFF; v_gene: TRBV3-1/TRBV3-2; j_gene: TRBJ2-1
CDR3aa: CASSLGGLPPLNEQFF; v_gene: TRBV5-1; j_gene: TRBJ2-1